The rows below give T cell receptor beta chains drawn from one sample of a study of read filtering for tumor transcriptome and immune sequencing. TCRdb reprocessed the reads via MiXCR and lists one record per CDR3 protein. The sample contains about 93,000 distinct CDR3 sequences, approximately 21% of which appear only once. Sequencing was carried out using a population of CD138-negative cells sorted from bone marrow. These receptors were collected from a donor over 35 with multiple myeloma. Both conserved end residues are part of each CDR3. The order of the fields is clone size, J gene, D gene, V gene, CDR3 DNA, CDR3 protein. A D gene is named only where the DNA matches it firmly. The size field is filled for only some rows; it gives once, few, many or a size class.

abundance: many
j_gene: TRBJ2-7
d_gene: -
v_gene: TRBV14
CDR3nt: TGTGCCAGCAGCCAAGCTCTAGCGACCGGGGACGAGCAGTACTTC
CDR3aa: CASSQALATGDEQYF

abundance: many
j_gene: TRBJ2-7
d_gene: TRBD1
v_gene: TRBV5-1
CDR3nt: TGCGCCAGCAGCTTGGTACAGGGGAACTACGAGCAGTACTTC
CDR3aa: CASSLVQGNYEQYF

abundance: many
j_gene: TRBJ1-1
d_gene: -
v_gene: TRBV28
CDR3nt: TGTGCCAGCAGTTTAGGGGGTTTGAGCACTGAAGCTTTCTTT
CDR3aa: CASSLGGLSTEAFF

abundance: many
j_gene: TRBJ2-1
d_gene: TRBD2
v_gene: TRBV18
CDR3nt: TGTGCCAGCTCACCAGCTAGCGGAGGGTACAATGAGCAGTTCTTC
CDR3aa: CASSPASGGYNEQFF

abundance: many
j_gene: TRBJ2-5
d_gene: -
v_gene: TRBV5-1
CDR3nt: TGCGCCAGCAGCTTGTTGGGGGATCAAGAGACCCAGTACTTC
CDR3aa: CASSLLGDQETQYF

abundance: many
j_gene: TRBJ2-7
d_gene: TRBD1
v_gene: TRBV2
CDR3nt: TGTGCCAGCCGACAGGGAGTCTACGAGCAGTACTTC
CDR3aa: CASRQGVYEQYF

abundance: few
j_gene: TRBJ1-1
d_gene: -
v_gene: TRBV18
CDR3nt: TGTGCCAGCTCACCCCTCGCAGAGAACACTGAAGCTTTCTTT
CDR3aa: CASSPLAENTEAFF

abundance: many
j_gene: TRBJ2-7
d_gene: TRBD2
v_gene: TRBV6-2/TRBV6-3
CDR3nt: TGTGCCAGCAGTTACCTCGGGACTACCACCGACGAGCAGTACTTC
CDR3aa: CASSYLGTTTDEQYF

abundance: few
j_gene: TRBJ2-3
d_gene: -
v_gene: TRBV11-2
CDR3nt: TGTGCCAGCAGCTTAGGAGATAGGGGCGGTACGCAGTATTTT
CDR3aa: CASSLGDRGGTQYF

abundance: many
j_gene: TRBJ1-1
d_gene: -
v_gene: TRBV5-1
CDR3nt: TGCGCCAGCAGCTCACAGGGTTCAGGCACTGAAGCTTTCTTT
CDR3aa: CASSSQGSGTEAFF

abundance: many
j_gene: TRBJ1-4
d_gene: -
v_gene: TRBV7-2
CDR3nt: TGTGCCAGCAGCTTAGTTGGGACGGCTTATGAAAAACTGTTTTTT
CDR3aa: CASSLVGTAYEKLFF

abundance: -
j_gene: TRBJ2-3
d_gene: TRBD2
v_gene: TRBV7-2
CDR3nt: TGTGCCAGCAGCTATGGGACTAGCTACGATACGCAGTATTTT
CDR3aa: CASSYGTSYDTQYF

abundance: many
j_gene: TRBJ2-1
d_gene: TRBD2
v_gene: TRBV9
CDR3nt: TGTGCCAGCAGCTTTCCTAGCGGGGCCGCAGGTGAGCAGTTCTTC
CDR3aa: CASSFPSGAAGEQFF

abundance: many
j_gene: TRBJ2-1
d_gene: -
v_gene: TRBV12-3/TRBV12-4
CDR3nt: TGTGCCAGCAGTTGGGGGCAGGGGACCTACAATGAGCAGTTCTTC
CDR3aa: CASSWGQGTYNEQFF

abundance: many
j_gene: TRBJ2-1
d_gene: -
v_gene: TRBV19
CDR3nt: TGTGCCAGTAGTATAGGGGATGGGTCGGCTGAGCAGTTCTTC
CDR3aa: CASSIGDGSAEQFF

abundance: many
j_gene: TRBJ1-1
d_gene: -
v_gene: TRBV28
CDR3nt: TGTGCCAGCAGCCAGGACATGAACACTGAAGCTTTCTTT
CDR3aa: CASSQDMNTEAFF

abundance: few
j_gene: TRBJ2-1
d_gene: -
v_gene: TRBV5-1
CDR3nt: TGCGCCAGCAGCTTGGAATTCGTTAGTGGGGAGCAGTTCTTC
CDR3aa: CASSLEFVSGEQFF

abundance: many
j_gene: TRBJ1-1
d_gene: -
v_gene: TRBV5-1
CDR3nt: TGCGCCAGCAGCCCGCGTTCGGCTTTGACTGAAGCTTTCTTT
CDR3aa: CASSPRSALTEAFF

abundance: many
j_gene: TRBJ1-2
d_gene: -
v_gene: TRBV10-3
CDR3nt: TGTGCCATCAGTAATTCCGGGGCAGACTCCTATGGCTACACCTTC
CDR3aa: CAISNSGADSYGYTF

abundance: many
j_gene: TRBJ2-5
d_gene: -
v_gene: TRBV2
CDR3nt: TGTGCCAGCAGTGAGCAGGGGGGACAAGAGACCCAGTACTTC
CDR3aa: CASSEQGGQETQYF

abundance: many
j_gene: TRBJ2-6
d_gene: TRBD1
v_gene: TRBV5-1
CDR3nt: TGCGCCAGCAGCTTGGTGGGACAGGGATCTGGGGCCAACGTCCTGACTTTC
CDR3aa: CASSLVGQGSGANVLTF

abundance: many
j_gene: TRBJ2-1
d_gene: -
v_gene: TRBV7-2
CDR3nt: TGTGCCAGCAGCGCGATTAGCCGGAATGAGCAGTTCTTC
CDR3aa: CASSAISRNEQFF

abundance: many
j_gene: TRBJ2-1
d_gene: TRBD1
v_gene: TRBV28
CDR3nt: TGTGCCAGCAGTTTATCCCTACAACAGGGGGCCTACAATGAGCAGTTCTTC
CDR3aa: CASSLSLQQGAYNEQFF

abundance: many
j_gene: TRBJ2-2
d_gene: -
v_gene: TRBV28
CDR3nt: TGTGCCAGCGGCAGGACAGCGGGGAACACCGGGGAGCTGTTTTTT
CDR3aa: CASGRTAGNTGELFF

abundance: many
j_gene: TRBJ2-3
d_gene: TRBD2
v_gene: TRBV3-1
CDR3nt: TGTGCCAGCAGTCTACTAGCGGGGGCCAATACGCAGTATTTT
CDR3aa: CASSLLAGANTQYF

abundance: -
j_gene: TRBJ2-5
d_gene: -
v_gene: TRBV5-1
CDR3nt: TGCGCCAGCAGTTTCCGGGACCGAGAGACCCAGTACTTC
CDR3aa: CASSFRDRETQYF

abundance: -
j_gene: TRBJ2-1
d_gene: -
v_gene: TRBV5-1
CDR3nt: TGCGCCAGCGGCTTGGCTTGGGGAACCGACTACAATGAGCAGTTCTTC
CDR3aa: CASGLAWGTDYNEQFF

abundance: many
j_gene: TRBJ2-3
d_gene: -
v_gene: TRBV20-1
CDR3nt: TGCAGTGCCGCACTCGGGGGCTCGGGAGATACGCAGTATTTT
CDR3aa: CSAALGGSGDTQYF

abundance: many
j_gene: TRBJ2-2
d_gene: -
v_gene: TRBV4-1
CDR3nt: TGCGCCAGCAGCCAAGTCACAGGGAACACCGGGGAGCTGTTTTTT
CDR3aa: CASSQVTGNTGELFF

abundance: many
j_gene: TRBJ2-2
d_gene: -
v_gene: TRBV11-2
CDR3nt: TGTGCCAGCTACTTTTCCGGGGAGCTGTTTTTT
CDR3aa: CASYFSGELFF

abundance: many
j_gene: TRBJ1-2
d_gene: -
v_gene: TRBV6-1
CDR3nt: TGTGCCATCAACAACCCCTGGTCCTATGGCTACACCTTC
CDR3aa: CAINNPWSYGYTF

abundance: many
j_gene: TRBJ1-4
d_gene: TRBD1
v_gene: TRBV7-9
CDR3nt: TGTGCCAGCAGCTTAGGGACAGGGGTTGAAAAACTGTTTTTT
CDR3aa: CASSLGTGVEKLFF

abundance: many
j_gene: TRBJ2-1
d_gene: TRBD2
v_gene: TRBV3-1
CDR3nt: TGTGCCAGCAGCCAAGAATCCAGCGGGGGCCGAAATGAGCAGTTCTTC
CDR3aa: CASSQESSGGRNEQFF

abundance: -
j_gene: TRBJ1-5
d_gene: -
v_gene: TRBV19
CDR3nt: TGTGCCAGTAGTCCCGTTGGGGGGGGCCAGCCCCAGCATTTT
CDR3aa: CASSPVGGGQPQHF

abundance: many
j_gene: TRBJ2-1
d_gene: -
v_gene: TRBV2
CDR3nt: TGTGCCAGCAGTGACCTGGGGGACTACAATGAGCAGTTCTTC
CDR3aa: CASSDLGDYNEQFF

abundance: -
j_gene: TRBJ2-3
d_gene: TRBD2
v_gene: TRBV7-3
CDR3nt: TGTGCCAGCAGCTCTGGACTAGCGGGGGGCGCAGCTACGCAGTATTTT
CDR3aa: CASSSGLAGGAATQYF

abundance: many
j_gene: TRBJ1-1
d_gene: -
v_gene: TRBV24-1
CDR3nt: TGTGCCACCAGTGACCAAACCAGGACGCAAGCTTTCTTT
CDR3aa: CATSDQTRTQAFF

abundance: many
j_gene: TRBJ2-6
d_gene: -
v_gene: TRBV19
CDR3nt: TGTGCCAGTAGTCCCGGCCCAACTGGGGCCAACGTCCTGACTTTC
CDR3aa: CASSPGPTGANVLTF

abundance: many
j_gene: TRBJ1-1
d_gene: TRBD1
v_gene: TRBV12-3/TRBV12-4
CDR3nt: TGTGCCAGCAGTCGACAGGGGGGGTACACTGAAGCTTTCTTT
CDR3aa: CASSRQGGYTEAFF

abundance: few
j_gene: TRBJ2-5
d_gene: -
v_gene: TRBV28
CDR3nt: TGTGCCAGCAGTTACACAAGAGATTCCCCCCAGTACTTC
CDR3aa: CASSYTRDSPQYF

abundance: -
j_gene: TRBJ2-7
d_gene: -
v_gene: TRBV27
CDR3nt: TGTGCCAGTGCCCAAACTTTACACTATTACGGGCAGTACTTC
CDR3aa: CASAQTLHYYGQYF